Sequencing of this T cell receptor (beta chain) was carried out in a study of shared clonotypes between healthy human individuals. Broader study findings: Since donors were few, the genetic and exposure-history diversity represented was limited.

The study drew its donors from healthy HIV-negative adults without recent acute infections or vaccinations. The CDR3 runs 14 residues. The germline V gene encodes CDR1 MNHNS and CDR2 SASEGT. Trimming at V came to 6 bases and at J to 4 bases, leaving 3 bases not matched to a gene. The deep-level immunoSEQ assay was used. Every unsorted PBMC PCR replicate was loaded with about 290 ng DNA, tens of thousands of T cell genomes. Generated by immunoSEQ multiplex PCR, the TCRdb table keeps only in-frame clones and is missing some. The sample has roughly 500,000 clones; about 82% are singletons. Of note for this clone: Its antigen is unidentified.

The rearrangement links TRBV6-1 to TRBJ2-1, with TRBD1 matching 10 bases. Sequencing input: PBMCs. This clonotype was sampled from a woman aged 40 to 50 in good health. Some clones in this sample may be carry-over from other donors' samples. CDR3 region: CASRPGQGYNEQFF. The CDR3 DNA follows: TGTGCCAGCAGACCGGGACAGGGGTACAATGAGCAGTTCTTC.